The rows below give T cell receptor beta chains drawn from one sample of a study of blood T cell repertoires in COVID-19. Produced via immunoSEQ multiplex PCR; TCRdb's table is partial and in-frame only. The profile shows about 120,000 clones, 70% to 90% of them singletons. Input material: peripheral blood. The receptors derive from a woman in her sixties or seventies who had recovered from COVID-19. The CDR3 runs from the conserved cysteine through the conserved F or W. D genes are given only for firm matches. Clone size is not always given. Where it is, it says once, few, many or a class for expanded clones.

j_call: TRBJ2-2; v_call: TRBV29-1; clone_size: -; d_call: TRBD2; cdr3_nt: TGCAGCGGCGGGAGAGGCACCGGGGAGCTGTTTTTT; cdr3_aa: CSGGRGTGELFF
j_call: TRBJ1-2; v_call: TRBV28; clone_size: -; d_call: -; cdr3_nt: TGTGCCAGCAGTTTAGCATTCTTGGCGGGAAACTATGGCTACACCTTC; cdr3_aa: CASSLAFLAGNYGYTF
j_call: TRBJ2-7; v_call: TRBV27; clone_size: -; d_call: TRBD1; cdr3_nt: TGTGCCAGCAACACCGGGACAGAGCATTTGCGGCACACAGTCCTTAAAGTCTACGAGCAGTACTTC; cdr3_aa: CASNTGTEHLRHTVLKVYEQYF
j_call: TRBJ1-2; v_call: TRBV5-1; clone_size: -; d_call: -; cdr3_nt: TGCGCCAGCAGCTCCAGCGGGGACCATGGCTACACCTTC; cdr3_aa: CASSSSGDHGYTF
j_call: TRBJ1-5; v_call: TRBV12-3/TRBV12-4; clone_size: -; d_call: -; cdr3_nt: TGTGCCAGCACCGCACAGGGAGTACAGCCCCAGCATTTT; cdr3_aa: CASTAQGVQPQHF
j_call: TRBJ1-3; v_call: TRBV5-4; clone_size: -; d_call: -; cdr3_nt: TGTGCCAGCAGCTTGGAAAGAGGGCCCATATATTTT; cdr3_aa: CASSLERGPIYF
j_call: TRBJ2-7; v_call: TRBV7-2; clone_size: -; d_call: -; cdr3_nt: TGTGCCAGCAGCTACTTGTCGGGGAGGGAGCAGTACTTC; cdr3_aa: CASSYLSGREQYF
j_call: TRBJ2-7; v_call: TRBV9; clone_size: -; d_call: TRBD1; cdr3_nt: TGTGCCAGCAGCGCCGACAGGGCCCGCGAGCAGTACTTC; cdr3_aa: CASSADRAREQYF
j_call: TRBJ1-6; v_call: TRBV4-2; clone_size: -; d_call: -; cdr3_nt: TGTGCCAGCAGCCAAGATTTAAGAGGATCACCCCTCCACTTT; cdr3_aa: CASSQDLRGSPLHF
j_call: TRBJ2-5; v_call: TRBV7-2; clone_size: -; d_call: TRBD2; cdr3_nt: TGTGCCAGCAGCCCATGGGGGACTAGCGGGGAGACCCAGTACTTC; cdr3_aa: CASSPWGTSGETQYF
j_call: TRBJ2-1; v_call: TRBV24-1; clone_size: -; d_call: TRBD2; cdr3_nt: TGTGCCACCAGTGCTGGGGGACTAGCGGGAGGGGGTGCCTACAATGAGCAGTTCTTC; cdr3_aa: CATSAGGLAGGGAYNEQFF
j_call: TRBJ1-3; v_call: TRBV5-4; clone_size: -; d_call: -; cdr3_nt: TGTGCCAGCAGCTTGGGACAGCCCCGCTCTGGAAACACCATATATTTT; cdr3_aa: CASSLGQPRSGNTIYF
j_call: TRBJ2-1; v_call: TRBV5-3; clone_size: -; d_call: TRBD2; cdr3_nt: TGTGCCAGAAGCATCAGACTAGCGGGATATGAGCAGTTCTTC; cdr3_aa: CARSIRLAGYEQFF
j_call: TRBJ1-2; v_call: TRBV5-4; clone_size: -; d_call: -; cdr3_nt: TGTGCCAGCAGCTTGGACAGGTACGGTGGCTACACCTTC; cdr3_aa: CASSLDRYGGYTF
j_call: TRBJ2-2; v_call: TRBV7-7; clone_size: -; d_call: -; cdr3_nt: TGTGCTAGCAGCTTAAGCGTACGTCGTACCGGGGAGCTGTTTTTT; cdr3_aa: CASSLSVRRTGELFF
j_call: TRBJ1-5; v_call: TRBV28; clone_size: -; d_call: TRBD1; cdr3_nt: TGTGCCAGCAGGACAGGGGGCGGGGAGCCCCAGCATTTT; cdr3_aa: CASRTGGGEPQHF
j_call: TRBJ2-7; v_call: TRBV18; clone_size: -; d_call: TRBD1; cdr3_nt: TGTGCCAGCTCACTGGGGACAGGGAACTACGAGCAGTACTTC; cdr3_aa: CASSLGTGNYEQYF
j_call: TRBJ2-3; v_call: TRBV3-1/TRBV3-2; clone_size: few; d_call: -; cdr3_nt: TGTGCCAGCAGCCAAGATCCCCCCACTAGGAGGGACGAAGATACGCAGTATTTT; cdr3_aa: CASSQDPPTRRDEDTQYF
j_call: TRBJ1-4; v_call: TRBV24-1; clone_size: -; d_call: TRBD1; cdr3_nt: TGTGCCACCAGTGCCTGGACAGGGGGCGAGGAAAAACTGTTTTTT; cdr3_aa: CATSAWTGGEEKLFF
j_call: TRBJ2-3; v_call: TRBV9; clone_size: -; d_call: -; cdr3_nt: TGTGCCAGCAGCTTCCGGGGGGCAGGCTCGGCAGATACGCAGTATTTT; cdr3_aa: CASSFRGAGSADTQYF
j_call: TRBJ1-2; v_call: TRBV5-1; clone_size: -; d_call: TRBD1; cdr3_nt: TGCGCCAGCAGCCAACAAACAGGGGACGGCTACACCTTC; cdr3_aa: CASSQQTGDGYTF
j_call: TRBJ2-6; v_call: TRBV27; clone_size: -; d_call: -; cdr3_nt: TGTGCCAGCAGTATTCCAGGGAGGTCTGGGGCCAACGTCCTGACTTTC; cdr3_aa: CASSIPGRSGANVLTF
j_call: TRBJ2-7; v_call: TRBV7-3; clone_size: -; d_call: TRBD2; cdr3_nt: TGTGCCAGCAGCCCAAGCGGGGGCCACGAGCAGTACTTC; cdr3_aa: CASSPSGGHEQYF
j_call: TRBJ2-3; v_call: TRBV3-1/TRBV3-2; clone_size: once; d_call: TRBD2; cdr3_nt: TGTGCCAGCAGCCCTCAACTAGCGGGCACAGATACGCAGTATTTT; cdr3_aa: CASSPQLAGTDTQYF
j_call: TRBJ1-6; v_call: TRBV7-2; clone_size: once; d_call: -; cdr3_nt: TGTGCCAGCAGTCGAAGCGGTGGGCAGTGGAATTCACCCCTCCACTTT; cdr3_aa: CASSRSGGQWNSPLHF
j_call: TRBJ2-7; v_call: TRBV5-1; clone_size: -; d_call: -; cdr3_nt: TGCGCCAGCAGCCTATCCACGACAGGAGCCTACGAGCAGTACTTC; cdr3_aa: CASSLSTTGAYEQYF
j_call: TRBJ2-5; v_call: TRBV9; clone_size: -; d_call: TRBD1; cdr3_nt: TGTGCCAGCAGCCCCTCGACAGGGTTCCAAGAGACCCAGTACTTC; cdr3_aa: CASSPSTGFQETQYF
j_call: TRBJ2-1; v_call: TRBV6-6; clone_size: -; d_call: -; cdr3_nt: TGTGCCAGCAGTTTGTACGGGGGCAATGAGCAGTTCTTC; cdr3_aa: CASSLYGGNEQFF
j_call: TRBJ1-2; v_call: TRBV7-3; clone_size: -; d_call: -; cdr3_nt: TGTGCCAGCAGCTTACGAGAGGGTCCTACATCCTCCAACTATGGCTACACCTTC; cdr3_aa: CASSLREGPTSSNYGYTF
j_call: TRBJ2-3; v_call: TRBV5-4; clone_size: -; d_call: -; cdr3_nt: TGTGCCAGCAGCTCACAGGATTTCACAGATACGCAGTATTTT; cdr3_aa: CASSSQDFTDTQYF
j_call: TRBJ2-1; v_call: TRBV7-2; clone_size: once; d_call: TRBD2; cdr3_nt: TGTGCCAGCAGCCGCCGACGGACTAGCGGGGGGGCTAATGAGCAGTTCTTC; cdr3_aa: CASSRRRTSGGANEQFF
j_call: TRBJ1-1; v_call: TRBV16; clone_size: -; d_call: -; cdr3_nt: TGTGCCAGCAGCCAATTTGGGCCAGGCACTGAAGCTTTCTTT; cdr3_aa: CASSQFGPGTEAFF
j_call: TRBJ2-7; v_call: TRBV5-1; clone_size: -; d_call: TRBD1; cdr3_nt: TGCGCCAGCAGCTTGGGGGGGACAGGGGACTACGAGCAGTACTTC; cdr3_aa: CASSLGGTGDYEQYF
j_call: TRBJ2-5; v_call: TRBV5-1; clone_size: -; d_call: TRBD2; cdr3_nt: TGCGCCAGCAGCTTGGCCGGACTAGCGGATCAAGAGACCCAGTACTTC; cdr3_aa: CASSLAGLADQETQYF
j_call: TRBJ2-7; v_call: TRBV29-1; clone_size: many; d_call: -; cdr3_nt: TGCAGCGCAACAGGGACGAGCCTCGGGGACGAGCAGTACTTC; cdr3_aa: CSATGTSLGDEQYF
j_call: TRBJ2-7; v_call: TRBV24-1; clone_size: -; d_call: -; cdr3_nt: TGTGCCACCAGTGGGGGGCCCAACGAGCAGTACTTC; cdr3_aa: CATSGGPNEQYF
j_call: TRBJ1-6; v_call: TRBV7-9; clone_size: -; d_call: TRBD1; cdr3_nt: TGTGCCAGCAGCTTAGCTGTGGGACAGGCCAATTCACCCCTCCACTTT; cdr3_aa: CASSLAVGQANSPLHF
j_call: TRBJ1-1; v_call: TRBV20-1; clone_size: -; d_call: -; cdr3_nt: TGCAGTGCCACGGGCACTGAAGCTTTCTTT; cdr3_aa: CSATGTEAFF
j_call: TRBJ2-7; v_call: TRBV19; clone_size: -; d_call: -; cdr3_nt: TGTGCCAGTGGAGACTACTACGAGCAGTACTTC; cdr3_aa: CASGDYYEQYF
j_call: TRBJ2-6; v_call: TRBV2; clone_size: -; d_call: -; cdr3_nt: TGTGCCAGCAGTGGGCGGGCCATCAACGTCCTGACTTTC; cdr3_aa: CASSGRAINVLTF
j_call: TRBJ2-3; v_call: TRBV7-2; clone_size: -; d_call: TRBD2; cdr3_nt: TGTGCCAGCAGCCCCCCGCGGCGGGGGGTTTGGAATACGCAGTATTTT; cdr3_aa: CASSPPRRGVWNTQYF